This T cell receptor beta chain derives from a study of blood T cell repertoires in COVID-19. The method was immunoSEQ multiplex PCR; TCRdb's version includes in-frame clones alone and lacks a portion of them. The sample shows some 530,000 clones, roughly 88% of them seen only once. The source material was peripheral blood. This TCR derives from a human donor in a cohort sampled during active COVID-19.

CDR3 nucleotides: TGTGCCAGCTCACCCTTGACCGGGACATCGAACACTGAAGCTTTCTTT. It is translated as CASSPLTGTSNTEAFF. The rearrangement links TRBV18 to TRBJ1-1; perhaps TRBD1 as D (6 bases). This CDR3 region has 16 residues. Trimming stripped 3 bases from V and 1 base from J, with 15 bases between. Germline V gene sequence: CDR1 KGHSH, CDR2 LQKENI.